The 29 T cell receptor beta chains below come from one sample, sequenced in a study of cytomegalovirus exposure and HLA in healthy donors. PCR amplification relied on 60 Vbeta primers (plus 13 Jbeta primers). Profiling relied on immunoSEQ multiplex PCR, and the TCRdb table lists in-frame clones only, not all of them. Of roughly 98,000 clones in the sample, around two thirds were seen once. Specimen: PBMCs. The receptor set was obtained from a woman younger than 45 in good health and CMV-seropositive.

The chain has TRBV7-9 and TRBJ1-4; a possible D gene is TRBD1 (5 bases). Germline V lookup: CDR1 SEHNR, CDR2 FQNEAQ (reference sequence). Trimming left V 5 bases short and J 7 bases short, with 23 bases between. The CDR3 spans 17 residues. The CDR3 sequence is CASSLTAEKGSFEKLFF. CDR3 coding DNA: TGTGCCAGCAGCCTCACGGCGGAGAAGGGGTCTTTTGAAAAACTGTTTTTT.

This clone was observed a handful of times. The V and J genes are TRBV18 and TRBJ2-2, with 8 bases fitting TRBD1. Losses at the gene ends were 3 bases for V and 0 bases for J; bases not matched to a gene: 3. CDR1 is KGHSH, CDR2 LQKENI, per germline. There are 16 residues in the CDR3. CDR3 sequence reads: CASSPRQGSNTGELFF. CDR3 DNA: TGTGCCAGCTCACCGCGACAGGGGTCGAACACCGGGGAGCTGTTTTTT.

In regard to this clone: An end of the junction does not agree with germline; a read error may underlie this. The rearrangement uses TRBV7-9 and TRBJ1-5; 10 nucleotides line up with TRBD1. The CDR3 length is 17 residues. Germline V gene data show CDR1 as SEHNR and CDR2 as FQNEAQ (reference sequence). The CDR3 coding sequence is TGTTCCAGCAGCTTAGTTCTCGGACAGGGGGGCAATCAGCCCCAGCATTTT. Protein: CSSSLVLGQGGNQPQHF.

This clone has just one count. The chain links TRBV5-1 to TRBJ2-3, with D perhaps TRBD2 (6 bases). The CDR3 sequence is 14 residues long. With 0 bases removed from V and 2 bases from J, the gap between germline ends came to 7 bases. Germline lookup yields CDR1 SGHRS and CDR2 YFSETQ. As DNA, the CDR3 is TGCGCCAGCAGCTTGGGACTAGTCACAGATACGCAGTATTTT. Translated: CASSLGLVTDTQYF.

The CDR3 is CASSPPRQGRDEQYF. The CDR3 bases are TGTGCCAGCTCACCACCGAGACAGGGGAGGGACGAGCAGTACTTC. V gene TRBV18 combines with J gene TRBJ2-7; maybe TRBD1 (8 bases). CDR1 is KGHSH, CDR2 LQKENI, per germline. The CDR3 contains 15 residues. V gave up 0 bases and J gave up 5 bases, with 14 bases separating them.

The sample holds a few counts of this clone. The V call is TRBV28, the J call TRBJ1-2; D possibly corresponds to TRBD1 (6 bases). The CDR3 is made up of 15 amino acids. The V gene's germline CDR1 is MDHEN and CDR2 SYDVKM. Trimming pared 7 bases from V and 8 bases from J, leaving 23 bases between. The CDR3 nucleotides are TGTGCCAGCACCCCAAGCTCTACAGGGTCGGACGGCTACACCTTC. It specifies CASTPSSTGSDGYTF.

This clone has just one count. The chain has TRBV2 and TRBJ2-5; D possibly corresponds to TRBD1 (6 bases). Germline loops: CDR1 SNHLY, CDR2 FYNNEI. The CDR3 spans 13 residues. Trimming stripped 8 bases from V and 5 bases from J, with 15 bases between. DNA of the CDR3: TGTGCCAGCCTAACAGGGTATGGGGAGACCCAGTACTTC. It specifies CASLTGYGETQYF.

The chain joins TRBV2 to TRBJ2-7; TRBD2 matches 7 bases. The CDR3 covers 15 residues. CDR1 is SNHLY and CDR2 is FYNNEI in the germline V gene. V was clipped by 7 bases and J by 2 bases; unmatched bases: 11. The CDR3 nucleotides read TGTGCCAGCAAGGTTGCCAGCGGGGAGACCTACGAGCAGTACTTC. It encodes CASKVASGETYEQYF.

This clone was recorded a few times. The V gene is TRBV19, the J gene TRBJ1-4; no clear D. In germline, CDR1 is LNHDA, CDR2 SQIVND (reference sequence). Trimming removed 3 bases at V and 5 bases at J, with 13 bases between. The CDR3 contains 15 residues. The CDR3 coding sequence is TGTGCCAGTAGTATCCCGGGAGTCTTCAATGAAAAACTGTTTTTT. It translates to CASSIPGVFNEKLFF.

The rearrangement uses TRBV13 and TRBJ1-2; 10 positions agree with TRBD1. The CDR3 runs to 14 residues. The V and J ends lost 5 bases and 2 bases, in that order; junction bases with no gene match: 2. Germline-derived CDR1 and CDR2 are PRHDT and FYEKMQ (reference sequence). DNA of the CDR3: TGTGCCAGCAGCCTGGGACAGGGGAACTATGGCTACACCTTC. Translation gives CASSLGQGNYGYTF.

The CDR3, as DNA: TGTGCCAGCAGCGGGGGACAGGGGGCGCGGGGCTACACCTTC. Its protein is CASSGGQGARGYTF. The rearrangement joins TRBV7-9 to TRBJ1-2; 12 nucleotides agree with TRBD1. V was pared by 5 bases and J by 8 bases, with 6 bases of the junction left unmatched. Germline loops: CDR1 SEHNR, CDR2 FQNEAQ (reference sequence). The CDR3 has 14 residues.

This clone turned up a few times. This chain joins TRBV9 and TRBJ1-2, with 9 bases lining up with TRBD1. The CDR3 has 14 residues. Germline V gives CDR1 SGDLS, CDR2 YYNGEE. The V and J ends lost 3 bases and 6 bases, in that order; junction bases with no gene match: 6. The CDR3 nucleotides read TGTGCCAGCAGCGAGGACAGGGGCCCAAATGGCTACACCTTC. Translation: CASSEDRGPNGYTF.

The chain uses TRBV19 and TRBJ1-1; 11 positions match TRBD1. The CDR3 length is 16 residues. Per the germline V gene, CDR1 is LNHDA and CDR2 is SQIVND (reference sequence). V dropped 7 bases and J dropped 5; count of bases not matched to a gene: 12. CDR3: CASTQTPGQGGTEAFF. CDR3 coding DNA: TGTGCCAGTACCCAAACACCGGGACAGGGGGGGACTGAAGCTTTCTTT.

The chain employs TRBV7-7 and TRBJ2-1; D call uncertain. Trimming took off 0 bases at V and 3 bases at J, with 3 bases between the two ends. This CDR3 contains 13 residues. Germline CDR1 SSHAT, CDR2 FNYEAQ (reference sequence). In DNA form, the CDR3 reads TGTGCCAGCAGCTTAGCATACTACAATGAGCAGTTCTTC. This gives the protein CASSLAYYNEQFF.

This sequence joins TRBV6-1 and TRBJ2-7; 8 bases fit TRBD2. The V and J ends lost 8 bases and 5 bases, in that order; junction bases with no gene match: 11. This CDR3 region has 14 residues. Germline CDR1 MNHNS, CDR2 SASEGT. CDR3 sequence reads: CASLRSGGAHEQYF. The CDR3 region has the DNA TGTGCCAGCCTCCGGTCCGGGGGGGCCCACGAGCAGTACTTC.

This chain's CDR3 is CASSRQGRGTDTQYF. In nucleotides, the CDR3 is TGTGCCAGCAGTCGACAGGGTCGGGGCACAGATACGCAGTATTTT. J is TRBJ2-3 and V is TRBV28; 7 bases fit TRBD1. V was clipped by 5 bases and J by 1 base; unmatched bases: 6. The CDR3 totals 15 residues. CDR1 is MDHEN and CDR2 is SYDVKM in the germline V gene.

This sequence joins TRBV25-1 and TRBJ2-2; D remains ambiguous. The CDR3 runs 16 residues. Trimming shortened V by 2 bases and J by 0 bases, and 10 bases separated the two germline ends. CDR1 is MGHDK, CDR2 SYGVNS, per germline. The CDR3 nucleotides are TGTGCCAGCAGTGAACCGACACTCTCGAACACCGGGGAGCTGTTTTTT. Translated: CASSEPTLSNTGELFF. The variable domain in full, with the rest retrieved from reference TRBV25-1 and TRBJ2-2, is EADIYQTPRYLVIGTGKKITLECSQTMGHDKMYWYQQDPGMELHLIHYSYGVNSTEKGDLSSESTVSRIRTEHFPLTLESARPSHTSQYLCASSEPTLSNTGELFFGEGSRLTVL.

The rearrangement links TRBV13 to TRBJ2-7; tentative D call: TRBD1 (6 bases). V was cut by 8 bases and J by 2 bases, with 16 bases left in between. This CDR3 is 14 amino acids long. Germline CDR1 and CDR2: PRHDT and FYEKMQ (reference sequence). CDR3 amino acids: CASGRTGTTYEQYF. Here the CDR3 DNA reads TGTGCCAGCGGACGCACAGGGACCACCTACGAGCAGTACTTC.

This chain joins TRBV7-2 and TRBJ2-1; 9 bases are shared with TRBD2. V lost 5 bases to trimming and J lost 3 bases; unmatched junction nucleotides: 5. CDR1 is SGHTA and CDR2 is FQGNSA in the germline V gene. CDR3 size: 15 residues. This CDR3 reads CASSPQRGVYNEQFF. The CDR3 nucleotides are TGTGCCAGCAGCCCCCAGCGGGGGGTCTACAATGAGCAGTTCTTC.

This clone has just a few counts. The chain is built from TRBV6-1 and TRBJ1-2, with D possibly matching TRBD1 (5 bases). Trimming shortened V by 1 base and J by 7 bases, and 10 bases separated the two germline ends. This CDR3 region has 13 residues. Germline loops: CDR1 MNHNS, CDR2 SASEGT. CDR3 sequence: CASSEVGGTGYTF. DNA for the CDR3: TGTGCCAGCAGTGAAGTCGGGGGGACTGGCTACACCTTC.

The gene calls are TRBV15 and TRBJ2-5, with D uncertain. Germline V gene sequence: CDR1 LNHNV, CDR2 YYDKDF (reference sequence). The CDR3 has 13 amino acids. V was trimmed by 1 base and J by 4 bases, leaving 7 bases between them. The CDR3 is CATSRGWRETQYF. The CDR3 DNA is TGTGCCACCAGCAGAGGTTGGAGAGAGACCCAGTACTTC.

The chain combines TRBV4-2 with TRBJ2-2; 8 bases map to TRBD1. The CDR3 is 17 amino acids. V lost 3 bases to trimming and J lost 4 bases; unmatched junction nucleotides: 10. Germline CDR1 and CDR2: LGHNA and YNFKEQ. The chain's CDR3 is CASSQLLGQGGTGELFF. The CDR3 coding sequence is TGTGCCAGCAGCCAGCTCCTAGGACAGGGAGGCACCGGGGAGCTGTTTTTT.

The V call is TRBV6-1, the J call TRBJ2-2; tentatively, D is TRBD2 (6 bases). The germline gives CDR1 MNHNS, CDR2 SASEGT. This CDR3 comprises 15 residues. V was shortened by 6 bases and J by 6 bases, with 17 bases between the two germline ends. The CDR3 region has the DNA TGTGCCAGCAGGACCTCCGGGGGAGTGGCCGGGGAGCTGTTTTTT. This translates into CASRTSGGVAGELFF.

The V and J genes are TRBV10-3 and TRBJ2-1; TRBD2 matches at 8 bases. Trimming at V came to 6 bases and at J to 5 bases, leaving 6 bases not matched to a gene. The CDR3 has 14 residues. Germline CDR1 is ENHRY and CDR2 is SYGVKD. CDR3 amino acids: CAIRPGGAHNEQFF. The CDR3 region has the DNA TGTGCCATCAGACCCGGGGGGGCCCACAATGAGCAGTTCTTC.

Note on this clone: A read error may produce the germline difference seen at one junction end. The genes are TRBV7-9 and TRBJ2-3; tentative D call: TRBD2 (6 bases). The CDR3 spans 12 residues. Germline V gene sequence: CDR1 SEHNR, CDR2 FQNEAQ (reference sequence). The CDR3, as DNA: TGTTCCAGCAGCTGGGACTTCGATACGCAGTATTTT. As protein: CSSSWDFDTQYF.

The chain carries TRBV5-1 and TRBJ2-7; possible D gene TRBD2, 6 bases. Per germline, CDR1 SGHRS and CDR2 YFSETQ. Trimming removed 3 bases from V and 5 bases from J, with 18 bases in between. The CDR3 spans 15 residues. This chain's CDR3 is CASSSRGRPGHEQYF. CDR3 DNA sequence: TGCGCCAGCAGCTCGCGAGGGAGGCCGGGGCACGAGCAGTACTTC.

In DNA, the CDR3 is TGTGCCAGCAGCCTGGCCTACGGGGGGCAAGAGACCCAGTACTTC. Protein product: CASSLAYGGQETQYF. V is TRBV28 and J is TRBJ2-5; 7 bases align to TRBD2. The J segment lost 2 bases and the V segment lost 6 bases, leaving 9 bases of the junction unmatched. The germline gives CDR1 MDHEN, CDR2 SYDVKM. CDR3 length equals 15 residues.

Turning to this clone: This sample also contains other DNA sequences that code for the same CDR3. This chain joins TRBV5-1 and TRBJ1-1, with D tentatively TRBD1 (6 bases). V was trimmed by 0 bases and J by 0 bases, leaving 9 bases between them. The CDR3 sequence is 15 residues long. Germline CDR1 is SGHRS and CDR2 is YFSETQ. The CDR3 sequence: CASSLVQGMNTEAFF. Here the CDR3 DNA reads TGCGCCAGCAGCTTGGTGCAGGGGATGAACACTGAAGCTTTCTTT.

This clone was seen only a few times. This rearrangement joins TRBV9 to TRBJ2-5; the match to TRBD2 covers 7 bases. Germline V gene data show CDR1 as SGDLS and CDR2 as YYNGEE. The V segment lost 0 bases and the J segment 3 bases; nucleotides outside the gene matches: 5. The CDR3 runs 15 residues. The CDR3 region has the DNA TGTGCCAGCAGCGTAGGTTTCGGGGGGAAAGAGACCCAGTACTTC. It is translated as CASSVGFGGKETQYF.